The 25 T cell receptor beta chains below were found in one sample sequenced in a study of early T cells in non-severe SARS-CoV-2 infection. Each CDR3 protein is one row after TCRdb ran MiXCR on the 5' RACE reads. The data show 25,000 to 30,000 distinct CDR3 sequences, approximately 6.6% seen once. The sample here was whole blood, taken at baseline. These receptors were taken from an adult who was a healthcare worker with PCR-confirmed SARS-CoV-2 infection or an uninfected control (not recorded which).

This clonotype was detected many times. The CDR3 reads CASSFWQGRGNTEAFF. In DNA form, the CDR3 reads TGTGCCAGCAGTTTTTGGCAGGGGAGGGGGAACACTGAAGCTTTCTTT. The J gene is TRBJ1-1, the V gene TRBV28, with a tentative D call TRBD1 (6 bases). In germline, CDR1 is MDHEN, CDR2 SYDVKM. The CDR3 is 16 amino acids. Trimming cost V 3 bases and J 1 base, with 15 bases left between them.

This clonotype came up many times. J is TRBJ1-1 and V is TRBV11-2, with 9 bases lining up with TRBD1. CDR1 and CDR2 (germline): SGHAT, FQNNGV. V shed 3 bases and J 1 base; nucleotides not matched to a gene: 0. The CDR3 length is 14 residues. The CDR3 protein is CASSLGQGNTEAFF. In DNA, the CDR3 is TGTGCCAGCAGCTTGGGACAGGGGAACACTGAAGCTTTCTTT.

The chain couples TRBV19 to TRBJ1-5; tentatively, D is TRBD1 (5 bases). Germline CDR1 and CDR2: LNHDA and SQIVND (reference sequence). Trimming removed 7 bases at V and 2 bases at J, with 9 bases between. The CDR3 is 13 amino acids. The DNA of the CDR3 is TGTGCCAGTAATAGGGACCGCAATCAGCCCCAGCATTTT. Protein product: CASNRDRNQPQHF.

This clonotype was found many times. The V and J genes are TRBV7-9 and TRBJ2-1, with unresolved D. The ends were cut back, 1 base at V and 4 bases at J, with 2 bases in the middle. CDR1 is SEHNR, CDR2 FQNEAQ, per germline (reference sequence). The CDR3 length is 12 residues. CDR3 coding DNA: TGTGCCAGCAGCTTAGTGTACAATGAGCAGTTCTTC. Translation: CASSLVYNEQFF.

This clonotype was seen at least ten times. The V gene is TRBV2, the J gene TRBJ1-1; 11 bases line up with TRBD1. Germline CDR1 is SNHLY and CDR2 is FYNNEI. J lost 6 bases, V lost 6 bases, and 6 bases had no gene match. This CDR3 region has 14 residues. CDR3: CASSRDRGFAEAFF. CDR3 bases: TGTGCCAGCAGCAGGGACAGGGGGTTCGCTGAAGCTTTCTTT.

This clonotype has ten or more counts. The J gene is TRBJ2-7, the V gene TRBV7-2, with D unclear. This CDR3 is built from 15 residues. Germline V gene lookup returns CDR1 SGHTA and CDR2 FQGNSA. V was pared by 4 bases and J by 3 bases, with 16 bases between. The CDR3, as DNA: TGTGCCAGCAGCTCCCGGGTCTCTTACCTCTACGAGCAGTACTTC. It translates to CASSSRVSYLYEQYF.

This clonotype was counted many times. The chain uses TRBV7-9 and TRBJ2-1; TRBD2 is a possible D gene (6 bases). Germline values: CDR1 SEHNR, CDR2 FQNEAQ (reference sequence). Trimming removed 5 bases from V and 10 bases from J, with 15 bases in between. The CDR3 is made up of 13 amino acids. CDR3 coding DNA: TGTGCCAGCAGCACAACAGGAGGACTAGAGCAGTTCTTC. It specifies CASSTTGGLEQFF.

This clonotype was counted at least ten times. CDR3 protein: CASKREAMNTEAFF. In DNA, the CDR3 is TGCGCCAGCAAGCGGGAAGCCATGAACACTGAAGCTTTCTTT. The chain is built from TRBV5-1 and TRBJ1-1; D unresolved. Per the germline V gene, CDR1 is SGHRS and CDR2 is YFSETQ. Deletions cut 6 bases from V and 0 bases from J, with 12 bases between. CDR3 length equals 14 residues. Variable domain in full (rest from reference TRBV5-1 and TRBJ1-1): KAGVTQTPRYLIKTRGQQVTLSCSPISGHRSVSWYQQTPGQGLQFLFEYFSETQRNKGNFPGRFSGRQFSNSRSEMNVSTLELGDSALYLCASKREAMNTEAFFGQGTRLTVV.

The sample holds many counts of this clonotype. The chain carries TRBV5-6 and TRBJ2-3, with a possible D match to TRBD1 (6 bases). From germline, CDR1 is SGHDT and CDR2 YYEEEE. Trimming shortened V by 9 bases and J by 3 bases, and 11 bases separated the two germline ends. This CDR3 contains 12 residues. The CDR3 reads CATQGGTDTQYF. CDR3 sequence (DNA): TGTGCCACCCAAGGGGGAACAGATACGCAGTATTTT. Using reference TRBV5-6 and TRBJ2-3 for the parts outside the CDR3, the full variable domain is DAGVTQSPTHLIKTRGQQVTLRCSPKSGHDTVSWYQQALGQGPQFIFQYYEEEERQRGNFPDRFSGHQFPNYSSELNVNALLLGDSALYLCATQGGTDTQYFGPGTRLTVL.

This clonotype has at least ten counts. The chain combines TRBV6-2 or TRBV6-3 with TRBJ1-1; a weak D match, TRBD1 (5 bases). V gave up 1 base and J gave up 5 bases, with 8 bases separating them. CDR3 size: 13 residues. Germline CDR1 and CDR2: MNHEY and SVGEGT. In DNA form, the CDR3 reads TGTGCCAGCAGTTACTTTGGGGGGACTGAAGCTTTCTTT. Its translation is CASSYFGGTEAFF.

The chain combines TRBV7-3 with TRBJ2-1, with TRBD2 matching over 7 bases. The CDR3 sequence is 17 residues long. Losses at the gene ends were 5 bases for V and 6 bases for J; bases not matched to a gene: 16. Germline assignment: CDR1 SGHTA and CDR2 FQGTGA. CDR3: CASSPFDLAGGPNEQFF. DNA of the CDR3: TGTGCCAGCAGCCCATTTGATTTAGCGGGTGGTCCCAATGAGCAGTTCTTC.

This clonotype was picked up a small number of times. The chain carries TRBV7-9 and TRBJ2-3, with a possible D match to TRBD2 (5 bases). Trimming shortened V by 3 bases and J by 3 bases, and 10 bases separated the two germline ends. There are 14 residues in the CDR3. Germline CDR1 and CDR2: SEHNR and FQNEAQ (reference sequence). The CDR3 sequence: CASSFGRTTDTQYF. The CDR3 nucleotides read TGTGCCAGCAGCTTTGGGAGAACAACAGATACGCAGTATTTT.

The chain employs TRBV6-5 and TRBJ2-7; TRBD1 agrees at 9 bases. V trimming: 6 bases; J trimming: 5 bases; junction bases outside the gene matches: 8. CDR1 MNHEY and CDR2 SVGAGI come from the germline V gene. The CDR3 extends over 14 amino acids. The CDR3 spells CASRRQGGSNEQYF. The CDR3 DNA sequence: TGTGCCAGCAGGCGACAGGGGGGCTCTAACGAGCAGTACTTC.

This clonotype has only a few counts. The rearrangement uses TRBV5-1 and TRBJ2-2; 8 positions match TRBD2. V shed 3 bases, J shed 1 base, and the junction held 5 bases outside the gene matches. The CDR3 totals 16 residues. The germline V gene encodes CDR1 SGHRS and CDR2 YFSETQ. CDR3 loop: CASSWSGSGNTGELFF. The CDR3 DNA reads as TGCGCCAGCAGCTGGAGCGGGAGCGGGAACACCGGGGAGCTGTTTTTT. Full variable domain (rest looked up from reference TRBV5-1 and TRBJ2-2): KAGVTQTPRYLIKTRGQQVTLSCSPISGHRSVSWYQQTPGQGLQFLFEYFSETQRNKGNFPGRFSGRQFSNSRSEMNVSTLELGDSALYLCASSWSGSGNTGELFFGEGSRLTVL.

This clonotype showed up just a few times. The rearrangement uses TRBV7-9 and TRBJ2-5; D is undetermined. Germline V gives CDR1 SEHNR, CDR2 FQNEAQ (reference sequence). V was shortened by 5 bases and J by 3 bases, with 10 bases between the two germline ends. The CDR3 length is 13 residues. CDR3 in DNA: TGTGCCAGCAGCCGACGTGGCGAAGAGACCCAGTACTTC. Its translation is CASSRRGEETQYF.

This clonotype was observed many times. The rearrangement links TRBV30 to TRBJ2-4; D gene uncertain. The CDR3 extends over 15 amino acids. CDR1 GTSNPN and CDR2 SVGIG come from the germline V gene (reference sequence). With 2 bases removed from V and 7 bases from J, the gap between germline ends came to 18 bases. This chain's CDR3 is CAWSTRTPTSNIQYF. The CDR3 DNA reads as TGTGCCTGGAGTACACGGACCCCAACATCTAACATTCAGTACTTC.

This clonotype has ten or more counts. The chain couples TRBV28 to TRBJ2-7; TRBD2 matches 8 bases. Per the germline V gene, CDR1 is MDHEN and CDR2 is SYDVKM. The CDR3 spans 16 residues. V dropped 2 bases and J dropped 4; count of bases not matched to a gene: 10. The CDR3 spells CASSLPTSVSRYEQYF. CDR3 bases: TGTGCCAGCAGTTTACCGACTAGCGTCAGTCGTTACGAGCAGTACTTC.

This chain joins TRBV28 and TRBJ2-3; no firm D call. The length of the CDR3 is 13 residues. V was clipped by 5 bases and J by 8 bases, with 14 bases between them. Per germline, CDR1 MDHEN and CDR2 SYDVKM. The CDR3 sequence: CASSPDNPGTQYF. CDR3 coding DNA: TGTGCCAGCAGTCCTGACAACCCGGGTACGCAGTATTTT.

The sample holds many counts of this clonotype. The CDR3 DNA reads TGCGCCAGCAGCTTCGGACAGGGGGCGTCCACCGGGGAGCTGTTTTTT. Translation: CASSFGQGASTGELFF. The chain has TRBV5-1 and TRBJ2-2; 11 positions agree with TRBD1. The CDR3 extends over 16 amino acids. Trimming took 2 bases from V and 4 from J; bases not matched to a gene: 4. Looked up from germline, CDR1 is SGHRS and CDR2 is YFSETQ. Full variable domain (outside the CDR3, taken from reference TRBV5-1 and TRBJ2-2): KAGVTQTPRYLIKTRGQQVTLSCSPISGHRSVSWYQQTPGQGLQFLFEYFSETQRNKGNFPGRFSGRQFSNSRSEMNVSTLELGDSALYLCASSFGQGASTGELFFGEGSRLTVL.

This clonotype has at least ten counts. The chain recombines TRBV7-9 with TRBJ2-1, with D tentatively TRBD2 (5 bases). Germline-derived CDR1 and CDR2 are SEHNR and FQNEAQ (reference sequence). The germline V and J ends were trimmed by 5 bases and 3 bases, with 14 bases remaining between them. This CDR3 has 15 residues. CDR3 DNA: TGTGCCAGCAGCCAAACTAGGCACCGCTACAATGAGCAGTTCTTC. Amino acids: CASSQTRHRYNEQFF.

This clonotype showed up many times. V is TRBV5-1 and J is TRBJ1-1; TRBD1 agrees at 7 bases. This CDR3 contains 16 residues. V lost 2 bases, J lost 0 bases, and 7 bases stayed unmatched. Germline CDR1 is SGHRS and CDR2 is YFSETQ. The CDR3 DNA is TGCGCCAGCAGCTTTTACTCCGGGACAGTGAACACTGAAGCTTTCTTT. Encoded protein: CASSFYSGTVNTEAFF. Variable domain in full (rest from reference TRBV5-1 and TRBJ1-1): KAGVTQTPRYLIKTRGQQVTLSCSPISGHRSVSWYQQTPGQGLQFLFEYFSETQRNKGNFPGRFSGRQFSNSRSEMNVSTLELGDSALYLCASSFYSGTVNTEAFFGQGTRLTVV.

V and J are TRBV4-3 and TRBJ1-2; D ambiguous. The CDR3 is 13 residues long. Per the germline V gene, CDR1 is LGHNA and CDR2 is YSLEER. Deletions cut 2 bases from V and 2 bases from J, with 6 bases between. The CDR3 loop is CASSQSVNYGYTF. The CDR3 coding sequence is TGCGCCAGCAGCCAATCGGTGAACTATGGCTACACCTTC.

This clonotype was observed at least ten times. This chain connects TRBV7-2 to TRBJ1-3; D gene unclear. Trimming shortened V by 4 bases and J by 1 base, and 8 bases separated the two germline ends. Per the germline V gene, CDR1 is SGHTA and CDR2 is FQGNSA. The length of the CDR3 is 14 residues. The CDR3, as DNA: TGTGCCAGCAGCTCCGCTCTTTCTGGAAACACCATATATTTT. Its translation is CASSSALSGNTIYF. The full variable domain, in which reference TRBV7-2 and TRBJ1-3 provide the parts outside the CDR3, is GAGVSQSPSNKVTEKGKDVELRCDPISGHTALYWYRQSLGQGLEFLIYFQGNSAPDKSGLPSDRFSAERTGGSVSTLTIQRTQQEDSAVYLCASSSALSGNTIYFGEGSWLTVV.

This clonotype was found many times. The chain couples TRBV12-3 or TRBV12-4 to TRBJ2-5; 9 bases are a match to TRBD2. CDR3 length equals 16 residues. With V trimmed by 3 bases and J by 4 bases, 9 bases remained unmatched. CDR3 residues: CASSFERGAGGETQYF. Here the CDR3 DNA reads TGTGCCAGCAGTTTCGAGCGGGGGGCGGGAGGAGAGACCCAGTACTTC.

This clonotype was counted many times. The chain is built from TRBV6-6 and TRBJ1-4; D uncertain. V lost 0 bases, J lost 6 bases, and 11 bases lay in between. There are 15 residues in the CDR3. The germline gives CDR1 MNHNY, CDR2 SVGAGI (reference sequence). The CDR3 here is CASSYSPGLDEKLFF. The CDR3 region has the DNA TGTGCCAGCAGTTACTCGCCAGGCTTGGATGAAAAACTGTTTTTT.